Below, 18 T cell receptor beta chains from the same sample are listed, as sequenced in a study of T cell responses to AZD1222 COVID-19 vaccine. Libraries were prepared by immunoSEQ multiplex PCR; TCRdb keeps only in-frame clonotypes and omits some of them. The data contain about 120,000 clones, about 90% of them seen just once; the ten biggest clones take up roughly a sixth. The input for sequencing was peripheral blood, taken on day 0 of MenACWY control vaccination. All receptors derive from an adult in good health.

The chain combines TRBV5-1 with TRBJ2-7; 10 bases agree with TRBD2. Germline V lookup: CDR1 SGHRS, CDR2 YFSETQ. V was pared by 1 base and J by 6 bases, with 7 bases of the junction left unmatched. This CDR3 is built from 15 residues. The CDR3 bases are TGCGCCAGCAGCTTGTACCTAGCGGGAGAATCCGAGCAGTACTTC. As protein: CASSLYLAGESEQYF.

J is TRBJ1-2 and V is TRBV28; D gene ambiguous. The CDR3 totals 13 residues. The germline V gene has CDR1 MDHEN and CDR2 SYDVKM. Trimming shortened V by 5 bases and J by 7 bases, and 14 bases separated the two germline ends. The CDR3 sequence is CASSENTAGGYTF. CDR3 in DNA: TGTGCCAGCAGTGAAAATACTGCTGGTGGCTACACCTTC.

The chain carries TRBV6-2 or TRBV6-3 and TRBJ1-2; D not certain. This CDR3 has 13 residues. V was cut by 2 bases and J by 5 bases, with 9 bases left in between. CDR1 MNHEY and CDR2 SVGEGT come from the germline V gene. The CDR3 protein is CASSYGRTYGYTF. CDR3 sequence (DNA): TGTGCCAGCAGTTACGGCAGGACTTATGGCTACACCTTC.

The chain uses TRBV6-5 and TRBJ2-2, with a tentative D call TRBD1 (6 bases). The germline V gene has CDR1 MNHEY and CDR2 SVGAGI. Trimming took off 5 bases at V and 3 bases at J, with 13 bases between the two ends. The CDR3 length is 15 residues. CDR3 nucleotides: TGTGCCAGCAGTCTCGAGGGGGTTGACACCGGGGAGCTGTTTTTT. The encoded protein is CASSLEGVDTGELFF.

This chain connects TRBV5-1 to TRBJ2-7; TRBD2 matches 13 bases. The V gene's germline CDR1 is SGHRS and CDR2 YFSETQ. Germline trimming cut 4 bases from V and 9 bases from J; bases unmatched to any gene: 7. This CDR3 contains 14 residues. CDR3 DNA sequence: TGCGCCAGCAGCACCAGGACTAGCGGGAGAAGGCAGTACTTC. Protein product: CASSTRTSGRRQYF.

Here the CDR3 DNA reads TGTGCCACCAGCACACCAACCGGGGAGCTGTTTTTT. Encoded protein: CATSTPTGELFF. The V and J genes are TRBV24-1 and TRBJ2-2; D is ambiguous. The CDR3 extends over 12 amino acids. CDR1 KGHDR and CDR2 SFDVKD come from the germline V gene. The germline V and J ends were trimmed by 7 bases and 5 bases, with 7 bases remaining between them.

Note on this clone: The same CDR3 also results from other DNA sequences found in this sample. This chain links TRBV5-1 with TRBJ2-7; 11 positions agree with TRBD1. The CDR3 runs to 15 residues. Per germline, CDR1 SGHRS and CDR2 YFSETQ. V trimming: 0 bases; J trimming: 4 bases; junction bases outside the gene matches: 3. The CDR3 bases are TGCGCCAGCAGCTTGGGTGGGACAGGGGGTTACGAGCAGTACTTC. Its protein product is CASSLGGTGGYEQYF.

This clone was seen a few times. The CDR3 sequence is CASSGLSPEAFF. The CDR3 DNA reads TGTGCCAGTAGTGGGCTATCCCCTGAAGCTTTCTTT. This sequence joins TRBV19 and TRBJ1-1; D call uncertain. The CDR3 covers 12 residues. V lost 5 bases, J lost 6 bases, and 10 bases lay in between. The V gene's germline CDR1 is LNHDA and CDR2 SQIVND (reference sequence).

The V gene is TRBV28, the J gene TRBJ2-1; the D is unclear. The CDR3 has 16 residues. Germline V gene sequence: CDR1 MDHEN, CDR2 SYDVKM. The V end was cut by 3 bases, the J end by 0 bases, with 12 bases between. CDR3 loop: CASSLPGFSSYNEQFF. CDR3 bases: TGTGCCAGCAGTTTGCCAGGCTTTAGCTCCTACAATGAGCAGTTCTTC.

This rearrangement joins TRBV20-1 to TRBJ1-2; no clear D. V was cut by 0 bases and J by 11 bases, with 10 bases left in between. The CDR3 totals 11 residues. Germline V gene lookup returns CDR1 DFQATT and CDR2 SNEGSKA (reference sequence). The DNA of the CDR3 is TGCAGTGCTAGAGAGGCCAGGAGTTACACCTTC. Amino acid sequence: CSAREARSYTF.

This clone was counted once. The chain carries TRBV9 and TRBJ2-5, with 9 bases fitting TRBD1. CDR1 SGDLS and CDR2 YYNGEE come from the germline V gene. V was pared by 0 bases and J by 5 bases, with 2 bases of the junction left unmatched. The CDR3 sequence is 14 residues long. As DNA, the CDR3 is TGTGCCAGCAGCGTAGCAACAGGGGGCGAGACCCAGTACTTC. As protein: CASSVATGGETQYF.

Worth noting for this clone: One junction end disagrees with the germline gene, perhaps due to a read error. The V gene is TRBV3-1 (or the pseudogene TRBV3-2), the J gene TRBJ1-2; 8 bases map to TRBD1. CDR3 length: 13 residues. Germline V gene lookup returns CDR1 LGHDT and CDR2 YNNKEL (reference sequence). The CDR3 loop reads CASSHQSGTGLNF. CDR3 sequence (DNA): TGTGCCAGCAGCCATCAAAGCGGGACAGGACTAAACTTC.

The chain recombines TRBV6-5 with TRBJ1-3; D may be TRBD1 (6 bases). Germline CDR1 and CDR2: MNHEY and SVGAGI. This CDR3 comprises 14 residues. Trimming pared 9 bases from V and 2 bases from J, leaving 14 bases between. This CDR3 reads CASTKTGTGNTIYF. CDR3 nucleotide sequence: TGTGCCAGTACCAAGACAGGCACTGGAAACACCATATATTTT.

This clone appeared a few times. The rearrangement links TRBV27 to TRBJ1-2; D not certain. CDR3 length equals 15 residues. In germline, CDR1 is MNHEY, CDR2 SMNVEV (reference sequence). Trimming cost V 3 bases and J 1 base, with 12 bases left between them. The CDR3 loop is CASSFTFAGNYGYTF. As DNA, the CDR3 is TGTGCCAGCAGTTTTACGTTCGCCGGTAACTATGGCTACACCTTC.

The CDR3 nucleotides are TGTGCCAGCTCACCAAACAGGGGTGGAGATACGCAGTATTTT. This sequence encodes CASSPNRGGDTQYF. V gene TRBV18 combines with J gene TRBJ2-3, with 7 bases identical to TRBD1. From germline, CDR1 is KGHSH and CDR2 LQKENI. The CDR3 runs to 14 residues. V was clipped by 2 bases and J by 5 bases; unmatched bases: 4. The entire variable domain, with the rest obtained from reference TRBV18 and TRBJ2-3, is as follows: NAGVMQNPRHLVRRRGQEARLRCSPMKGHSHVYWYRQLPEEGLKFMVYLQKENIIDESGMPKERFSAEFPKEGPSILRIQQVVRGDSAAYFCASSPNRGGDTQYFGPGTRLTVL.

V is TRBV9 and J is TRBJ1-3; possible D gene TRBD1, 5 bases. The CDR3 is made up of 15 amino acids. Trimming took off 0 bases at V and 0 bases at J, with 7 bases between the two ends. CDR1 is SGDLS, CDR2 YYNGEE, per germline. The CDR3 loop reads CASSVGQTSGNTIYF. The CDR3 DNA reads as TGTGCCAGCAGCGTAGGACAGACCTCTGGAAACACCATATATTTT.

This chain joins TRBV3-1 (or the pseudogene TRBV3-2) and TRBJ2-5, with D unresolved. Trimming stripped 1 base from V and 1 base from J, with 1 base between. The CDR3 has 12 residues. In germline, CDR1 is LGHDT, CDR2 YNNKEL (reference sequence). In DNA form, the CDR3 reads TGTGCCAGCAGCCAAGTCCAAGAGACCCAGTACTTC. Residues: CASSQVQETQYF.

The CDR3 nucleotides read TGTGCCGGGGGGGCAGGAAGGGCAACTAATGAAAAACTGTTTTTT. It yields the protein CAGGAGRATNEKLFF. The chain uses TRBV28 and TRBJ1-4; a weak D match, TRBD1 (6 bases). Germline CDR1 is MDHEN and CDR2 is SYDVKM. This CDR3 region has 15 residues. V lost 11 bases and J 0 bases, leaving 16 bases between the germline ends.